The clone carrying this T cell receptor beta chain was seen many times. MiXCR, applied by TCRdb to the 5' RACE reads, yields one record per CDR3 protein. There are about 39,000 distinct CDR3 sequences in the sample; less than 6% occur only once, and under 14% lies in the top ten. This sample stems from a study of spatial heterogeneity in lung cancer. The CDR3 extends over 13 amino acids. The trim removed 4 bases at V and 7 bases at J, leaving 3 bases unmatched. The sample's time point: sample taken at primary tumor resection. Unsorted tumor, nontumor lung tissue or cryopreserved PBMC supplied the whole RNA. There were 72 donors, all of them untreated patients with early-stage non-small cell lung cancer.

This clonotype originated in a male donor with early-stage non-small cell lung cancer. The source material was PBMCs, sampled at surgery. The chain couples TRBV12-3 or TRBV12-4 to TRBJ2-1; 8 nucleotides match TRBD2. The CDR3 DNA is TGTGCCAGCAGTTCCCGGGAGGGAAATGAGCAGTTCTTC. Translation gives CASSSREGNEQFF.